The 27 T cell receptor beta chains below all came from one sample that was sequenced in a study of blood T cells in healthy people across ages. Then a second PCR, running about 6 to 12 cycles, was carried out with a sample-barcoded 5' primer and a J-beta primer mix. Each CDR3 protein gets one entry after TCRdb re-called the 5' RACE reads with MiXCR. The sample carries fewer than 700,000 distinct CDR3 sequences, around 48% recorded once. Sequenced material: blood. These receptors all stem from a man older than 75 in good health.

The rearrangement joins TRBV28 to TRBJ2-3, with D unclear. Germline CDR1 MDHEN, CDR2 SYDVKM. The CDR3 totals 13 residues. V lost 4 bases and J lost 0, with 5 bases in between. CDR3 nucleotides: TGTGCCAGCAGTTGGGTGAGCACAGATACGCAGTATTTT. This sequence encodes CASSWVSTDTQYF.

V and J are TRBV10-3 and TRBJ1-6, with D perhaps matching TRBD1 (6 bases). Germline V lookup: CDR1 ENHRY, CDR2 SYGVKD. Deletions cut 11 bases from V and 9 bases from J, with 17 bases between. This CDR3 region has 13 residues. The CDR3 reads CAAASQGTSPLHF. The CDR3 DNA sequence: TGTGCCGCCGCGTCGCAGGGGACTTCACCCCTCCACTTT.

This chain links TRBV7-2 with TRBJ1-2; D may be TRBD1 (5 bases). V lost 6 bases and J 4 bases, leaving 9 bases between the germline ends. Germline V gene data show CDR1 as SGHTA and CDR2 as FQGNSA. CDR3 length: 12 residues. CDR3 DNA sequence: TGTGCCAGCAGGGCAGGGTTCTATGGCTACACCTTC. This translates into CASRAGFYGYTF.

This sequence joins TRBV7-2 and TRBJ2-7; perhaps TRBD2 as D (5 bases). CDR3 length: 15 residues. V lost 4 bases and J lost 7, with 20 bases in between. The V gene's germline CDR1 is SGHTA and CDR2 FQGNSA. The CDR3 spells CASSYEGSDRSEQYF. For the CDR3, the DNA is TGTGCCAGCAGCTATGAGGGTAGCGACCGTAGTGAGCAGTACTTC.

In this sample, this clonotype turned up a few times. The chain carries TRBV29-1 and TRBJ2-1; 15 nucleotides match TRBD2. The CDR3 runs 17 residues. Germline assignment: CDR1 SQVTM and CDR2 ANQGSEA. J lost 7 bases, V lost 1 base, and 8 bases had no gene match. The CDR3 sequence: CSVEGWTSGRAMNEQFF. The CDR3 nucleotides read TGCAGCGTTGAAGGCTGGACTAGCGGGAGGGCCATGAATGAGCAGTTCTTC.

The chain has TRBV6-1 and TRBJ2-2; TRBD1 aligns across 11 bases. There are 18 residues in the CDR3. V shed 6 bases and J 5 bases; nucleotides not matched to a gene: 14. Germline V gene lookup returns CDR1 MNHNS and CDR2 SASEGT. CDR3 bases: TGTGCCAGCAGGATTCGAGGACAGGGGGCGCCGGGGACCGGGGAGCTGTTTTTT. As protein: CASRIRGQGAPGTGELFF.

V and J are TRBV9 and TRBJ2-1; D could derive from TRBD1 or TRBD2 (5 bases each). V was pared by 3 bases and J by 8 bases, with 18 bases between. Germline V CDR1 and CDR2: SGDLS, YYNGEE. This CDR3 is 15 amino acids long. Here the CDR3 reads CASSAHGGPIYEQFF. Written as DNA, the CDR3 is TGTGCCAGCAGCGCTCATGGGGGACCGATATATGAGCAGTTCTTC.

The J gene is TRBJ1-1, the V gene TRBV14; TRBD1 is a possible D gene (6 bases). This CDR3 is 19 amino acids long. Per the germline V gene, CDR1 is SGHDN and CDR2 is FVKESK. Trimming pared 1 base from V and 0 bases from J, leaving 21 bases between. CDR3 loop: CASSQAPDGGRVLNTEAFF. DNA of the CDR3: TGTGCCAGCAGCCAAGCGCCTGACGGGGGGCGGGTCCTGAACACTGAAGCTTTCTTT.

The chain is built from TRBV28 and TRBJ2-5, with a tentative D call TRBD1 (6 bases). Looked up from germline, CDR1 is MDHEN and CDR2 is SYDVKM. V lost 3 bases and J lost 3, with 14 bases in between. The CDR3 contains 15 residues. CDR3 region: CASSLAGAGEETQYF. The CDR3 nucleotides are TGTGCCAGCAGTTTGGCAGGAGCAGGGGAAGAGACCCAGTACTTC. Full variable domain (remainder filled in from reference TRBV28 and TRBJ2-5): DVKVTQSSRYLVKRTGEKVFLECVQDMDHENMFWYRQDPGLGLRLIYFSYDVKMKEKGDIPEGYSVSREKKERFSLILESASTNQTSMYLCASSLAGAGEETQYFGPGTRLLVL.

The J gene is TRBJ2-1, the V gene TRBV7-9; the D is unclear. CDR1 is SEHNR, CDR2 FQNEAQ, per germline (reference sequence). This CDR3 is built from 13 residues. V lost 9 bases and J lost 2, with 11 bases in between. In DNA, the CDR3 is TGTGCCAGTACAGAACTACCCTACAATGAGCAGTTCTTC. This translates into CASTELPYNEQFF.

This clonotype appeared a few times. In nucleotides, the CDR3 is TGTGCCATCATGCGGGAGGGGAACAATGAGCAGTTCTTC. Translated: CAIMREGNNEQFF. The V and J genes are TRBV10-3 and TRBJ2-1; 9 positions agree with TRBD2. The germline V gene encodes CDR1 ENHRY and CDR2 SYGVKD. CDR3 length: 13 amino acids. The J segment lost 5 bases and the V segment lost 7 bases, leaving 3 bases of the junction unmatched.

V gene TRBV7-2 combines with J gene TRBJ2-1; no definite D call. Germline V lookup: CDR1 SGHTA, CDR2 FQGNSA. The CDR3 has 15 residues. V lost 1 base and J 8 bases, leaving 15 bases between the germline ends. In DNA form, the CDR3 reads TGTGCCAGCAGCTTAGTTACGACCTTAATCTATGAGCAGTTCTTC. This codes for CASSLVTTLIYEQFF.

This clonotype was observed a handful of times. The rearrangement uses TRBV12-3 or TRBV12-4 and TRBJ2-7; possibly TRBD1 for D (6 bases). This CDR3 is built from 14 residues. V was shortened by 10 bases and J by 0 bases, with 16 bases between the two germline ends. The CDR3 protein is CATTITGSSYEQYF. CDR3 nucleotide sequence: TGTGCCACGACCATCACAGGGAGCTCCTACGAGCAGTACTTC.

This rearrangement joins TRBV10-3 to TRBJ2-1; TRBD2 agrees at 9 bases. The V gene's germline CDR1 is ENHRY and CDR2 SYGVKD. The CDR3 contains 16 residues. J gave up 5 bases and V 0 bases, and 5 bases lay outside the gene matches. The CDR3 sequence: CAISESTSGSDNEQFF. In DNA, the CDR3 is TGTGCCATCAGTGAGTCGACTAGCGGTTCCGACAATGAGCAGTTCTTC.

J is TRBJ2-7 and V is TRBV7-2; D not resolved. Trimming stripped 5 bases from V and 2 bases from J, with 16 bases between. CDR1 and CDR2 from the germline V gene are SGHTA and FQGNSA. The CDR3 is 15 amino acids. This CDR3 is CASSLSAGNTYEQYF. In DNA form, the CDR3 reads TGTGCCAGCAGCCTGAGTGCCGGCAACACCTACGAGCAGTACTTC.

This clonotype appeared a few times. The J gene is TRBJ2-3, the V gene TRBV6-2 or TRBV6-3; TRBD2 agrees at 13 bases. The CDR3 has 19 amino acids. The J segment lost 6 bases and the V segment lost 6 bases, leaving 18 bases of the junction unmatched. CDR1 is MNHEY and CDR2 is SVGEGT in the germline V gene. The DNA for the CDR3 is TGTGCCAGCAGGGACCCGGGACTAGCGGGGTCCACCCACTTGGATACGCAGTATTTT. It translates to CASRDPGLAGSTHLDTQYF.

CDR3 DNA: TGTGCCAGCAGTTTAGATGTGCGTATAAGAGCATACGAGCAGTACTTC. The encoded protein is CASSLDVRIRAYEQYF. This chain connects TRBV27 to TRBJ2-4; unclear D gene. The DNA end is a closer match to TRBJ2-7, so the J assignment may be wrong. The CDR3 sequence is 16 residues long. The germline CDR1 and CDR2 sequences are MNHEY and SMNVEV (reference sequence).

This chain uses TRBV5-1 with TRBJ2-5; TRBD1 aligns across 9 bases. J gave up 5 bases and V 4 bases, and 12 bases lay outside the gene matches. CDR3 length equals 16 residues. Germline V gene sequence: CDR1 SGHRS, CDR2 YFSETQ. The CDR3 sequence is CASSPSTGGGEETQYF. The CDR3 DNA follows: TGCGCCAGCAGCCCATCCACAGGGGGCGGTGAGGAGACCCAGTACTTC.

The chain combines TRBV28 with TRBJ2-3; D remains unclear. Trimming took off 7 bases at V and 3 bases at J, with 11 bases between the two ends. This CDR3 has 13 residues. Germline assignment: CDR1 MDHEN and CDR2 SYDVKM. The CDR3 sequence: CASIARVTDTQYF. The CDR3 DNA is TGTGCCAGCATTGCACGGGTAACAGATACGCAGTATTTT.

This clonotype was observed a handful of times. V usage is TRBV7-2 and J usage is TRBJ2-5, with 13 positions matching TRBD2. The ends lost 5 bases at V and 4 bases at J; junction bases unmatched: 7. Per germline, CDR1 SGHTA and CDR2 FQGNSA. There are 16 residues in the CDR3. CDR3 DNA: TGTGCCAGCAGCCCAAACGGACTAGCGGGAGTAGAGACCCAGTACTTC. Protein sequence: CASSPNGLAGVETQYF.

Turning to this clonotype: One end of the junction does not line up with germline, which may come from a read error. The V and J genes are TRBV5-1 and TRBJ2-7; D call uncertain. The CDR3 has 11 amino acids. Germline V gene lookup returns CDR1 SGHRS and CDR2 YFSETQ. The CDR3 DNA reads as TGCGCCAGCAGCTTGAACTACGGGCAGTACTTC. This gives the protein CASSLNYGQYF.

The chain links TRBV29-1 to TRBJ2-4; 10 nucleotides match TRBD1. V gave up 6 bases and J gave up 8 bases; unmatched junction bases: 7. Per germline, CDR1 SQVTM and CDR2 ANQGSEA. This CDR3 comprises 13 residues. The CDR3 loop reads CSVARQGAYIQYF. The CDR3 DNA sequence: TGCAGCGTCGCGAGACAGGGGGCATACATTCAGTACTTC. The full variable domain, with the rest looked up from reference TRBV29-1 and TRBJ2-4, is SAVISQKPSRDICQRGTSLTIQCQVDSQVTMMFWYRQQPGQSLTLIATANQGSEATYESGFVIDKFPISRPNLTFSTLTVSNMSPEDSSIYLCSVARQGAYIQYFGAGTRLSVL.

The V and J genes are TRBV2 and TRBJ2-7; 8 nucleotides match TRBD1. With 8 bases clipped from V and 0 bases from J, the junction kept 3 bases outside the gene matches. The CDR3 extends over 13 amino acids. Per the germline V gene, CDR1 is SNHLY and CDR2 is FYNNEI. The CDR3 bases are TGTGCCAGCGACGACAGGGGCTCCTACGAGCAGTACTTC. Its translation is CASDDRGSYEQYF.

The J gene is TRBJ2-1, the V gene TRBV2; 7 positions agree with TRBD2. V dropped 6 bases and J dropped 8; count of bases not matched to a gene: 19. This CDR3 is built from 17 residues. Germline CDR1 reads SNHLY; CDR2 reads FYNNEI. This chain's CDR3 is CASSPLFTDGSGDEQFF. DNA of the CDR3: TGTGCCAGCAGCCCCCTTTTCACAGACGGGAGCGGGGATGAGCAGTTCTTC.

This sequence joins TRBV20-1 and TRBJ2-7, with 12 bases lining up with TRBD2. The CDR3 is 13 amino acids. Losses at the gene ends were 6 bases for V and 2 bases for J; bases not matched to a gene: 2. Germline assignment: CDR1 DFQATT and CDR2 SNEGSKA (reference sequence). The CDR3 loop reads CSAGLAGPYEQYF. In DNA, the CDR3 is TGCAGTGCAGGACTAGCGGGACCCTACGAGCAGTACTTC.

This clonotype showed up just once. This chain links TRBV20-1 with TRBJ2-1; TRBD2 aligns across 7 bases. Germline CDR1 reads DFQATT; CDR2 reads SNEGSKA (reference sequence). CDR3 length equals 14 residues. With V trimmed by 2 bases and J by 6 bases, 7 bases remained unmatched. CDR3 region: CSARHGGGVNEQFF. For the CDR3, the DNA is TGCAGTGCTAGACATGGGGGAGGGGTCAATGAGCAGTTCTTC.

Points on this clonotype: Mismatch with germline at one junction end may stem from a read error. The genes are TRBV6-2 or TRBV6-3 and TRBJ2-1, with 9 bases lining up with TRBD1. This CDR3 region has 15 residues. Germline values: CDR1 MNHEY, CDR2 SVGEGT. The CDR3 DNA sequence: TGTGTCAGCAGTACCCAGGACAGGGGTAACAATGAGCAGTTCTTC. This codes for CVSSTQDRGNNEQFF.